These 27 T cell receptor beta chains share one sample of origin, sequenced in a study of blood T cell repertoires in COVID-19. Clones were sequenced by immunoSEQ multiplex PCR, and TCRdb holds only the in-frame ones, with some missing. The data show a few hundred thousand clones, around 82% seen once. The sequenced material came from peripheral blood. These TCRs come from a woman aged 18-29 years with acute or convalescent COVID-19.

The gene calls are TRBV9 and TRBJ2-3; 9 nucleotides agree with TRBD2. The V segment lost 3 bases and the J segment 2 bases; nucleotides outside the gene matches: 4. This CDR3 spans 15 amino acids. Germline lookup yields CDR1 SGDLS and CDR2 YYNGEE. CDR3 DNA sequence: TGTGCCAGCAGCGGGAGCGGGAGGTACACAGATACGCAGTATTTT. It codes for CASSGSGRYTDTQYF. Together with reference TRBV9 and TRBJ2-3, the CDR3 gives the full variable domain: DSGVTQTPKHLITATGQRVTLRCSPRSGDLSVYWYQQSLDQGLQFLIQYYNGEERAKGNILERFSAQQFPDLHSELNLSSLELGDSALYFCASSGSGRYTDTQYFGPGTRLTVL.

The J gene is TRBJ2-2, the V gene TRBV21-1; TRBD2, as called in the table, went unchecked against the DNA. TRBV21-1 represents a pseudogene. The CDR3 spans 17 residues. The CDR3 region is CASSNSGGRTNTGELFF. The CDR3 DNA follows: TGTGCCAGCAGCAATTCGGGCGGGAGGACGAACACCGGGGAGCTGTTTTTT.

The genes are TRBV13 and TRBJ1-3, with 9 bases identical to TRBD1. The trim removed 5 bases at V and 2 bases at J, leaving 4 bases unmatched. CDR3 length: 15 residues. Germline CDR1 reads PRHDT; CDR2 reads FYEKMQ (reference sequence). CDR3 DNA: TGTGCCAGCAGCGTTGGGACAGGGCCTGGAAACACCATATATTTT. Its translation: CASSVGTGPGNTIYF.

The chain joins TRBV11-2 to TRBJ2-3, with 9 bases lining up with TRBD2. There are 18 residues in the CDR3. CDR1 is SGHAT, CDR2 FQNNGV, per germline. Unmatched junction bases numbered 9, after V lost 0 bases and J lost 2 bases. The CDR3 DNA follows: TGTGCCAGCAGCTTAGATTACTGGGCGGGAGGGAACACAGATACGCAGTATTTT. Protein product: CASSLDYWAGGNTDTQYF. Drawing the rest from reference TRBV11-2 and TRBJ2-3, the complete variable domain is EAGVAQSPRYKIIEKRQSVAFWCNPISGHATLYWYQQILGQGPKLLIQFQNNGVVDDSQLPKDRFSAERLKGVDSTLKIQPAKLEDSAVYLCASSLDYWAGGNTDTQYFGPGTRLTVL.

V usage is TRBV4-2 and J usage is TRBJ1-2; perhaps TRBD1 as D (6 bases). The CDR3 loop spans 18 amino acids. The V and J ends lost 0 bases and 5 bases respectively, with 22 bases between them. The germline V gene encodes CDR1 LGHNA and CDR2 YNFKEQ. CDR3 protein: CASSQDLWGPSVKYGYTF. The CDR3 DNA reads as TGTGCCAGCAGCCAAGATCTTTGGGGGCCGTCAGTGAAGTATGGCTACACCTTC.

CDR3 sequence: CASSLGLAIDEQFF. CDR3 coding DNA: TGTGCCAGCAGCTTAGGACTAGCGATCGATGAGCAGTTCTTC. V usage is TRBV7-9 and J usage is TRBJ2-1, with TRBD2 identical over 8 bases. J gave up 8 bases and V 1 base, and 4 bases lay outside the gene matches. Germline V gives CDR1 SEHNR, CDR2 FQNEAQ (reference sequence). The CDR3 has 14 residues.

The CDR3 loop is CASTSTGTSGKYEQYF. The CDR3 bases are TGTGCCAGTACTTCGACCGGGACTAGCGGGAAATACGAGCAGTACTTC. The chain uses TRBV19 and TRBJ2-7; TRBD2 aligns across 13 bases. This CDR3 is built from 16 residues. V was clipped by 7 bases and J by 4 bases; unmatched bases: 10. Germline assignment: CDR1 LNHDA and CDR2 SQIVND (reference sequence).

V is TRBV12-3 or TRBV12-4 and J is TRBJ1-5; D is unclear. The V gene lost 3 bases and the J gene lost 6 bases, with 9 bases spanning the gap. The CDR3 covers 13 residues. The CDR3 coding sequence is TGTGCCAGCAGTTTCACCAGAGGTCAGCCCCAGCATTTT. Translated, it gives CASSFTRGQPQHF.

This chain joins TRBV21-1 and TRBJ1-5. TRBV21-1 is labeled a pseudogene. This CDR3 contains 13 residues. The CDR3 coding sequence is TGTGCCCGCGAGTGGACTAACAATCAGCCCCAGCATTTT. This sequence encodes CAREWTNNQPQHF.

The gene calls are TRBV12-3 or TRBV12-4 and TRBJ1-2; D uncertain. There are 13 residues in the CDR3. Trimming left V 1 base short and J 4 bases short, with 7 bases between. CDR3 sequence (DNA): TGTGCCAGCAGTTTAGAACAGTCCTATGGCTACACCTTC. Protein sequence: CASSLEQSYGYTF.

In DNA form, the CDR3 reads TGTGCCACCAGTGATTCCGGGACAGGGGCCTACGAGCAGTACTTC. Translating gives CATSDSGTGAYEQYF. V and J are TRBV24-1 and TRBJ2-7; 10 bases fit TRBD1. CDR3 length equals 15 residues. Germline CDR1 and CDR2: KGHDR and SFDVKD. V lost 2 bases and J lost 2; bases outside the gene matches: 2.

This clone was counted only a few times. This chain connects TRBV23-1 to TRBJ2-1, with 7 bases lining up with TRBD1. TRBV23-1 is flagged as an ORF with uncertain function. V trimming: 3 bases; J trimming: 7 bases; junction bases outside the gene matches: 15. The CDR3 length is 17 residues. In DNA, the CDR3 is TGCGCCAGCAGTCATTCCCTCTCAACGACAGGGTTTAATGAGCAGTTCTTC. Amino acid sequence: CASSHSLSTTGFNEQFF.

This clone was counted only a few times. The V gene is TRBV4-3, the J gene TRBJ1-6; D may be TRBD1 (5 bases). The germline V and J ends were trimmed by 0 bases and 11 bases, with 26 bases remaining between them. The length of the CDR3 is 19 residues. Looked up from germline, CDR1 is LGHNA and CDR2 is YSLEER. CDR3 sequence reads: CASSQDDTPGQIFAAPLHF. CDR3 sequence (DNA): TGCGCCAGCAGCCAAGATGATACTCCCGGACAAATATTTGCGGCACCCCTCCACTTT.

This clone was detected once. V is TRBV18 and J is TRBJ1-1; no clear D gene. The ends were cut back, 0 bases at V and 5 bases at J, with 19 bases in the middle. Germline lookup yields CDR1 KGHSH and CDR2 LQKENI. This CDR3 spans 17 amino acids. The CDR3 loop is CASSPPRHSTRVTEAFF. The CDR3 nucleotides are TGTGCCAGCTCACCACCACGCCACTCCACCCGGGTAACTGAAGCTTTCTTT.

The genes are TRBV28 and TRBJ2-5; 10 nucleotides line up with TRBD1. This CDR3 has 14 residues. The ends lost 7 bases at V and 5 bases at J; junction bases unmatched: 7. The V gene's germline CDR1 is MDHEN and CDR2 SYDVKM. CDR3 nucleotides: TGTGCCAGCAACTCGGACAGGGGGGAGGAGACCCAGTACTTC. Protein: CASNSDRGEETQYF.

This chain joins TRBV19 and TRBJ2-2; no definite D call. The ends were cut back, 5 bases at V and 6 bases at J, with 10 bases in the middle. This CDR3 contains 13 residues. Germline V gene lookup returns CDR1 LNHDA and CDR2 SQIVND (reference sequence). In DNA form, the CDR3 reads TGTGCCAGTAGTTTTGGGCAGTCCGGGGAGCTGTTTTTT. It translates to CASSFGQSGELFF.

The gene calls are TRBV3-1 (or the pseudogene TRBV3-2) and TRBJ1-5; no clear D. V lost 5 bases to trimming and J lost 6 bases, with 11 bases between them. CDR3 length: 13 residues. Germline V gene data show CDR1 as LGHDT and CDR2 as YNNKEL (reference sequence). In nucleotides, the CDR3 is TGTGCCAGCAGCGAAACGGAGGGTCAGCCCCAGCATTTT. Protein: CASSETEGQPQHF.

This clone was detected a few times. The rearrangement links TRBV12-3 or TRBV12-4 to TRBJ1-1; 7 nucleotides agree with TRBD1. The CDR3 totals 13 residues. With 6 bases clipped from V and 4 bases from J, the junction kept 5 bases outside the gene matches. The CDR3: CASRKTGVTEAFF. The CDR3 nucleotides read TGTGCCAGCAGAAAAACAGGGGTCACTGAAGCTTTCTTT.

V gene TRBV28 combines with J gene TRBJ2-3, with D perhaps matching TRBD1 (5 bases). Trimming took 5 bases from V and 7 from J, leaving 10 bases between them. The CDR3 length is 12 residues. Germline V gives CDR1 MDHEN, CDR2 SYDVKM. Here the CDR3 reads CASSRGSYTQYF. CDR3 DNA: TGTGCCAGCAGTAGGGGCAGCTATACGCAGTATTTT.

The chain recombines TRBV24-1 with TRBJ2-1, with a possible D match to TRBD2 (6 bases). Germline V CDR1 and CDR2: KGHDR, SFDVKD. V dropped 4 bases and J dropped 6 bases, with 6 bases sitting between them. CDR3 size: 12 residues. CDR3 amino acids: CATSDGSNEQFF. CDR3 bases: TGTGCCACCAGTGACGGGAGCAATGAGCAGTTCTTC.

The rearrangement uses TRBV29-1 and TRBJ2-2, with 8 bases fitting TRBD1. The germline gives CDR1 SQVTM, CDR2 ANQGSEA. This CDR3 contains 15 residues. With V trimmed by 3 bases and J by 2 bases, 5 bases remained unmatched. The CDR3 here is CSVDGTGLNTGELFF. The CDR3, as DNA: TGCAGCGTTGATGGGACAGGCCTTAACACCGGGGAGCTGTTTTTT.

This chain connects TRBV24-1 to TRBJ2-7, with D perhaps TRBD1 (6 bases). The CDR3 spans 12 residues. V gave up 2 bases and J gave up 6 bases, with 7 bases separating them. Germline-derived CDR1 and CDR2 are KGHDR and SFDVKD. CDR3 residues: CATSDSGVEQYF. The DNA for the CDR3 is TGTGCCACCAGTGATTCAGGGGTCGAGCAGTACTTC.

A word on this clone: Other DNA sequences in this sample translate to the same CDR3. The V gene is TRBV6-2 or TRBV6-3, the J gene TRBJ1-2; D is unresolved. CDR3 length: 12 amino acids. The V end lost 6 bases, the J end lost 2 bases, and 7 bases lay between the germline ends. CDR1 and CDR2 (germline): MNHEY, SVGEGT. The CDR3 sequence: CASSLLNYGYTF. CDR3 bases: TGTGCCAGCAGCTTACTAAACTATGGCTACACCTTC.

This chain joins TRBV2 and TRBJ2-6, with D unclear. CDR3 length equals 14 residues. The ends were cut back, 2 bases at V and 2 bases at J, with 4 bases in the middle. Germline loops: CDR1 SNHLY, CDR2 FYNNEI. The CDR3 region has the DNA TGTGCCAGCAGTGAATTAGCTGGGGCCAACGTCCTGACTTTC. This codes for CASSELAGANVLTF.

CDR3 loop: CASSHGRNTIYF. The DNA of the CDR3 is TGTGCCAGCAGTCACGGGAGAAACACCATATATTTT. The chain combines TRBV28 with TRBJ1-3; D is unclear. V shed 5 bases and J shed 5 bases, with 7 bases lying between them. The CDR3 is made up of 12 amino acids. Per germline, CDR1 MDHEN and CDR2 SYDVKM.

For the CDR3, the DNA is TGCAGTGCCGCCAGGGGGGATAAACTGTTTTTT. It is translated as CSAARGDKLFF. The chain joins TRBV20-1 to TRBJ1-4; 7 bases are shared with TRBD1. Unmatched junction bases numbered 6, after V lost 6 bases and J lost 11 bases. CDR3 length: 11 amino acids. CDR1 is DFQATT, CDR2 SNEGSKA, per germline (reference sequence).

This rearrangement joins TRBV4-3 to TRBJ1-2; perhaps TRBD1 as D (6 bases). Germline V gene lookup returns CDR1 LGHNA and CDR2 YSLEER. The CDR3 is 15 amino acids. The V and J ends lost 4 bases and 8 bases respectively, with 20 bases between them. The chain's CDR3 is CASSLMGATLSGYTF. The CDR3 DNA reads TGCGCCAGCAGCCTGATGGGGGCGACACTCTCCGGCTACACCTTC.